This passage covers 6 T cell receptor beta chains from one sample sequenced in a study of shared clonotypes between healthy human individuals. Sequencing used immunoSEQ multiplex PCR; TCRdb keeps in-frame clones, though not all of them. The sample consists of around 2.1 million clones, around 95% of them appearing once. The sequencing input was naive CD4+ T cells sorted from blood. Subset noted: CD45RA+ positively selected. These receptors all come from a man aged 18 to 30 in good health.

The chain links TRBV5-1 to TRBJ2-7, with D uncertain. The V gene's germline CDR1 is SGHRS and CDR2 YFSETQ. The CDR3 covers 13 residues. Trimming shortened V by 4 bases and J by 7 bases, and 15 bases separated the two germline ends. Written as DNA, the CDR3 is TGCGCCAGCAGCCAGAGTGACCTGGGGGAGCAGTACTTC. It codes for CASSQSDLGEQYF.

J is TRBJ2-2 and V is TRBV5-1; the match to TRBD2 covers 7 bases. The CDR3 consists of 17 residues. Trimming at V came to 0 bases and at J to 4 bases, leaving 9 bases not matched to a gene. Germline CDR1 reads SGHRS; CDR2 reads YFSETQ. In nucleotides, the CDR3 is TGCGCCAGCAGCTTGGCCGGGGGAGGGCAAGTCACCGGGGAGCTGTTTTTT. This translates into CASSLAGGGQVTGELFF. The variable domain in full, completed from reference TRBV5-1 and TRBJ2-2, reads KAGVTQTPRYLIKTRGQQVTLSCSPISGHRSVSWYQQTPGQGLQFLFEYFSETQRNKGNFPGRFSGRQFSNSRSEMNVSTLELGDSALYLCASSLAGGGQVTGELFFGEGSRLTVL.

The sample holds a few counts of this clone. The V call is TRBV6-1, the J call TRBJ1-5; weak D call: TRBD1 (5 bases). The CDR3 runs 15 residues. Germline loops: CDR1 MNHNS, CDR2 SASEGT. The V and J ends lost 5 bases and 2 bases respectively, with 13 bases between them. Here the CDR3 reads CASSPTVGGNQPQHF. DNA for the CDR3: TGTGCCAGCAGTCCTACAGTGGGGGGCAATCAGCCCCAGCATTTT.

The chain is built from TRBV2 and TRBJ2-7, with unresolved D. The CDR3 extends over 11 amino acids. Germline V gene lookup returns CDR1 SNHLY and CDR2 FYNNEI. Trimming removed 7 bases from V and 6 bases from J, with 10 bases in between. CDR3 DNA: TGTGCCAGCACGAGAGCCCGCGAGCAGTACTTC. Amino acids: CASTRAREQYF.

This rearrangement joins TRBV5-4 to TRBJ1-2; 7 nucleotides match TRBD1. Trimming took 5 bases from V and 6 from J; bases not matched to a gene: 1. This CDR3 is built from 11 residues. Germline V gene sequence: CDR1 SGHNT, CDR2 YYREEE (reference sequence). CDR3 protein: CASRGGDGYTF. In DNA, the CDR3 is TGTGCCAGCAGAGGGGGCGATGGCTACACCTTC.

The chain has TRBV4-1 and TRBJ2-7; D is uncertain. V shed 2 bases and J shed 6 bases, with 11 bases lying between them. The germline V gene encodes CDR1 MGHRA and CDR2 YSYEKL. The CDR3 runs 13 residues. The CDR3 loop reads CASSQPGRFEQYF. For the CDR3, the DNA is TGCGCCAGCAGCCAACCTGGACGGTTCGAGCAGTACTTC.